Described below is a single T cell receptor (beta chain) sequence and its context. What it binds is not known. Extracted total RNA amounted to at least 5.5 micrograms for each sample. The data belong to a study of blood T cells in healthy people across ages. Study-wide points: A roughly linear age-dependent decrease characterized TCR beta diversity per million T cells.

The CDR3 spans 17 residues. In germline, CDR1 is DFQATT, CDR2 SNEGSKA (reference sequence). Sample-barcoded 5' priming and a J-beta primer mix drove a second PCR of roughly 7 to 11 cycles. Each cDNA molecule was tagged by a template-switch adaptor that had 12 random nucleotides. TCRdb analysed the 5' RACE reads with MiXCR anew, one entry per CDR3 protein. The data show some 920,000 distinct CDR3 sequences, roughly 51% seen once. Material: blood. The chain employs TRBV20-1 and TRBJ2-7; D may match TRBD1 or TRBD2 (5 bases each). The DNA end lines up better with TRBJ2-5; the J call may be wrong. The sequence was obtained from a woman aged 55-70 years in good health. The CDR3 bases are TGCAGTGCTAGAGAAACAGGTCAGCTGGAGAGGGGAGAGACCCAGTACTTC. Protein product: CSARETGQLERGETQYF.